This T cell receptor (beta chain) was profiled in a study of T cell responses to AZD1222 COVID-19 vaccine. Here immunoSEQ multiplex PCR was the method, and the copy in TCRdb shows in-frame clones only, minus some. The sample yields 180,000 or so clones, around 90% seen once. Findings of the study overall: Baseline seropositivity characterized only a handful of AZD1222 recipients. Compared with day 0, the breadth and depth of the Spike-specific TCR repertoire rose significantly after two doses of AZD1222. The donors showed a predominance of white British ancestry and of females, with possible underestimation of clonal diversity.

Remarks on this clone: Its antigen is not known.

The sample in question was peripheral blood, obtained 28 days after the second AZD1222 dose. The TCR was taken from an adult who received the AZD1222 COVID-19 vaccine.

The CDR3 loop is CASSTRDTNQPQHF. The CDR3 DNA reads TGTGCCAGCTCAACTCGGGACACTAATCAGCCCCAGCATTTT. V gene TRBV18 combines with J gene TRBJ1-5; a weak D match, TRBD1 (6 bases). Trimming took 5 bases from V and 4 from J, leaving 12 bases between them. The CDR3 has 14 residues. In germline, CDR1 is KGHSH, CDR2 LQKENI.